The 2 T cell receptor beta chains below come from one sample, sequenced in a study of T cell responses to AZD1222 COVID-19 vaccine. The data were produced by immunoSEQ multiplex PCR, yet TCRdb's version contains in-frame clones alone and is incomplete. The sample has 100,000 to 150,000 clones, roughly 87% seen once. The source material was peripheral blood, sampled on day 0 of AZD1222 vaccination. The origin of the receptors is an adult in good health.

The rearrangement uses TRBV11-3 and TRBJ1-1; D unresolved. Germline V gene sequence: CDR1 SGHNT, CDR2 YENEEA. The CDR3 has 13 residues. V was shortened by 5 bases and J by 1 base, with 8 bases between the two germline ends. CDR3 sequence reads: CASSPRTNTEAFF. The CDR3 nucleotides are TGTGCCAGCAGCCCCCGGACGAACACTGAAGCTTTCTTT.

In regard to this clone: At one of its ends the junction is not consistent with the germline gene, which may arise from a read error. This chain uses TRBV5-4 with TRBJ1-1; D is undetermined. Germline CDR1 is SGHNT and CDR2 is YYREEE (reference sequence). The CDR3 is 14 amino acids. DNA of the CDR3: TGTGCCAGCAGTTTGGGTCGGCGGATCACTGAAGCTTTCTTT. This codes for CASSLGRRITEAFF.